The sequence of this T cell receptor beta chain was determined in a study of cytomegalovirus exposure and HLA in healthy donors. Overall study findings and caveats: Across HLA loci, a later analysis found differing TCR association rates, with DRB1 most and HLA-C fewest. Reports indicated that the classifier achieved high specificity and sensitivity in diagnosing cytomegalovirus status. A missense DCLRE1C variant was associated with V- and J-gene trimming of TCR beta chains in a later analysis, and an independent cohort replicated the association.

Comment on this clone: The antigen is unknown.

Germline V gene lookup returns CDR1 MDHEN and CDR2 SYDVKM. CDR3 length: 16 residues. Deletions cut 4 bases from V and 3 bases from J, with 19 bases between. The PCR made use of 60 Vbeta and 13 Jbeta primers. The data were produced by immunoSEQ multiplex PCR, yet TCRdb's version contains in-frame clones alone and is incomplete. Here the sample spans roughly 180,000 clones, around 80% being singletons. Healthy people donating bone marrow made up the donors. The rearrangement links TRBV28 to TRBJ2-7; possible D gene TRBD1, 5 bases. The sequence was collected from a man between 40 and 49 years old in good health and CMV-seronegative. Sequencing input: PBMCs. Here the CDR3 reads CASSSVARDQIYEQYF. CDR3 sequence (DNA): TGTGCCAGCAGTTCAGTTGCCAGGGATCAGATCTACGAGCAGTACTTC.